The T cell receptor beta chain under discussion was sequenced for a study of shared clonotypes between healthy human individuals. Overall study findings and caveats: Deeper or shallower sequencing was expected to change how clonotypes are shared among donors. When naive CD4 clonotypes were compared across a few donors, approximately 4.9% were shared. Large sequencing depth failed to make sorted-subset sequencing complete, rarefaction showed.

Note on this clone: Its specificity is not known.

Memory CD4+ cells were the fraction left after CD45RA+ naive selection. Germline assignment: CDR1 SGHTA and CDR2 FQGNSA. The CDR3 runs 14 residues. Trimming pared 5 bases from V and 4 bases from J, leaving 14 bases between. TCRdb keeps only in-frame clones here, not all; method: immunoSEQ multiplex PCR. Of roughly 2.4 million clones in the sample, approximately 96% were seen once. The sequence came from a man between 18 and 35 years old in good health. J is TRBJ1-2 and V is TRBV7-2; perhaps TRBD1 as D (6 bases). Material for sequencing was naive CD4+ T cells sorted from blood. Subset described: CD45RA+ positively selected. The CDR3 DNA reads as TGTGCCAGCAGCGGACGACAGGAGCCCTATGGCTACACCTTC. Protein product: CASSGRQEPYGYTF.